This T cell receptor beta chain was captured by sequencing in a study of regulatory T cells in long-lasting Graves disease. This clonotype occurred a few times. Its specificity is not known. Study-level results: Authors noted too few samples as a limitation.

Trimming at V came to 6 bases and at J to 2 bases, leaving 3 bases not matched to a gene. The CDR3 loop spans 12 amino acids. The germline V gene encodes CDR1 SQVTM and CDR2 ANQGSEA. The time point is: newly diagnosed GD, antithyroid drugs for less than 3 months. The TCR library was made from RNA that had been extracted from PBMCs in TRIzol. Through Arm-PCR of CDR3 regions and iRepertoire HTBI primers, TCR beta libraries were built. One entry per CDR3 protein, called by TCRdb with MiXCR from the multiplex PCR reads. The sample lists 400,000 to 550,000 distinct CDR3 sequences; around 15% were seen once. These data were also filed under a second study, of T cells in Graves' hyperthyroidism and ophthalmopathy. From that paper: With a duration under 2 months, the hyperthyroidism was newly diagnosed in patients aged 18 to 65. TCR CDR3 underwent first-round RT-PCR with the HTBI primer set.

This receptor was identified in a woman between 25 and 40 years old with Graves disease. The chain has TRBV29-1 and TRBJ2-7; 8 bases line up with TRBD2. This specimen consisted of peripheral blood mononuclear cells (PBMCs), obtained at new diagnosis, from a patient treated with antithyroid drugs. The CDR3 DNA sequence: TGCAGCGTAGGACTAGCTCCCTACGAGCAGTACTTC. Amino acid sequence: CSVGLAPYEQYF.